The 2 T cell receptor beta chains presented below share a single source sample, sequenced in a study of blood T cell repertoires in COVID-19. Only in-frame clones appear in the TCRdb table, and some are missing; sequencing was by immunoSEQ multiplex PCR. This table holds about 200,000 clones, roughly 83% found once. Sample: peripheral blood. All receptors come from a woman in her forties with COVID-19, enrolled during active disease.

J is TRBJ2-5 and V is TRBV4-2; tentative D call: TRBD1 (5 bases). Trimming took off 6 bases at V and 5 bases at J, with 13 bases between the two ends. Looked up from germline, CDR1 is LGHNA and CDR2 is YNFKEQ. The CDR3 loop spans 13 amino acids. CDR3 in DNA: TGTGCCAGCAGTACAACCAAGGGGGAGACCCAGTACTTC. Translating gives CASSTTKGETQYF.

This chain connects TRBV29-1 to TRBJ1-4; perhaps TRBD1 as D (5 bases). V lost 7 bases and J 1 base, leaving 13 bases between the germline ends. CDR3 size: 14 residues. CDR1 is SQVTM, CDR2 ANQGSEA, per germline. The CDR3 sequence: CSARVGGTNEKLFF. The DNA for the CDR3 is TGCAGCGCCCGGGTCGGGGGAACTAATGAAAAACTGTTTTTT. Full variable domain (missing parts from reference TRBV29-1 and TRBJ1-4): SAVISQKPSRDICQRGTSLTIQCQVDSQVTMMFWYRQQPGQSLTLIATANQGSEATYESGFVIDKFPISRPNLTFSTLTVSNMSPEDSSIYLCSARVGGTNEKLFFGSGTQLSVL.